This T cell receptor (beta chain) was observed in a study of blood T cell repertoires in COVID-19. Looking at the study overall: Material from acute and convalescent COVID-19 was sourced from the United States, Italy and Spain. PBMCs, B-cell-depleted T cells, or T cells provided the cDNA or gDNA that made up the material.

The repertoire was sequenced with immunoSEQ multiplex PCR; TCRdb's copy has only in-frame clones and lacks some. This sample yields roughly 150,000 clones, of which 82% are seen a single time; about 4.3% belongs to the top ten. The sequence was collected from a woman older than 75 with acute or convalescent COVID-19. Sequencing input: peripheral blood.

CDR3 sequence reads: CASSPSGGSLFF. CDR3 coding DNA: TGTGCCAGCTCACCATCAGGGGGGAGTTTGTTTTTT. The chain couples TRBV18 to TRBJ1-4; TRBD1 matches at 7 bases. This CDR3 contains 12 residues. CDR1 is KGHSH, CDR2 LQKENI, per germline. Germline trimming cut 2 bases from V and 15 bases from J; bases unmatched to any gene: 6.